What follows are 30 T cell receptor beta chains derived from one specimen sequenced in a study of T cells in Graves' hyperthyroidism and ophthalmopathy. Researchers amplified the TCR beta CDR3 regions from RNA transcripts. The HTBI primer set drove a first-round RT-PCR of the TCR CDR3. TCRdb itself ran the multiplex PCR reads through MiXCR, one entry per CDR3 protein. The sample has about 200,000 distinct CDR3 sequences, less than 20% seen once; the top ten hold roughly 49%. Sequencing input: blood. Source of these receptors: a woman aged 45-60 years with Graves' hyperthyroidism.

This clonotype was picked up a small number of times. A much larger clone differs by one base, so this may be a read error. V is TRBV12-3 or TRBV12-4 and J is TRBJ2-7; 13 bases are a match to TRBD2. There are 16 residues in the CDR3. The CDR3 protein is CASGLKTSGRAYEQYF. As DNA, the CDR3 is TGTGCCAGCGGTTTGAAAACTAGCGGGAGGGCATACGAGCAGTACTTC.

This clonotype was seen more than once but under ten times. The chain has TRBV19 and TRBJ1-5; 7 bases align to TRBD1. CDR1 and CDR2 from the germline V gene are LNHDA and SQIVND (reference sequence). CDR3 length equals 14 residues. J gave up 2 bases and V 7 bases, and 5 bases lay outside the gene matches. As DNA, the CDR3 is TGTGCCAGTAACGCAGGGGGGGGCAATCAGCCCCAGCATTTT. Protein: CASNAGGGNQPQHF.

This clonotype was seen many times. V usage is TRBV3-1 and J usage is TRBJ1-2; 7 bases are a match to TRBD1. Trimming removed 3 bases from V and 4 bases from J; junction bases left unmatched: 5. The germline V gene encodes CDR1 LGHDT and CDR2 YNNKEL (reference sequence). The CDR3 loop spans 14 amino acids. DNA of the CDR3: TGTGCCAGCAGCCACGGGACAGCCCCCTATGGCTACACCTTC. This sequence encodes CASSHGTAPYGYTF. Full variable domain (remainder filled in from reference TRBV3-1 and TRBJ1-2): DTAVSQTPKYLVTQMGNDKSIKCEQNLGHDTMYWYKQDSKKFLKIMFSYNNKELIINETVPNRFSPKSPDKAHLNLHINSLELGDSAVYFCASSHGTAPYGYTFGSGTRLTVV.

This clonotype was observed a handful of times. The CDR3 here is CASSLMAGAVNEQYF. DNA of the CDR3: TGTGCCAGCAGCTTAATGGCTGGGGCTGTGAACGAGCAGTACTTC. J is TRBJ2-7 and V is TRBV7-3; possible D gene TRBD1, 5 bases. The CDR3 sequence is 15 residues long. Germline CDR1 reads SGHTA; CDR2 reads FQGTGA. The ends were cut back, 1 base at V and 5 bases at J, with 15 bases in the middle.

This clonotype was detected ten times or more. The chain combines TRBV9 with TRBJ1-1; D remains unclear. The CDR3 covers 15 residues. Germline V gene lookup returns CDR1 SGDLS and CDR2 YYNGEE. Deletions cut 0 bases from V and 4 bases from J, with 13 bases between. This chain's CDR3 is CASSVGEGLSTEAFF. The CDR3 DNA reads as TGTGCCAGCAGCGTAGGAGAAGGGTTGAGCACTGAAGCTTTCTTT. Full variable domain (outside the CDR3, taken from reference TRBV9 and TRBJ1-1): DSGVTQTPKHLITATGQRVTLRCSPRSGDLSVYWYQQSLDQGLQFLIQYYNGEERAKGNILERFSAQQFPDLHSELNLSSLELGDSALYFCASSVGEGLSTEAFFGQGTRLTVV.

Only a few counts were recorded for this clonotype. V gene TRBV6-2 or TRBV6-3 combines with J gene TRBJ1-6; a weak D match, TRBD1 (5 bases). Germline CDR1 and CDR2: MNHEY and SVGEGT. The V and J ends lost 0 bases and 7 bases respectively, with 13 bases between them. This CDR3 has 16 residues. The CDR3 DNA is TGTGCCAGCAGTTACTCTCGGGGCAGGGAGAATTCACCCCTCCACTTT. It is translated as CASSYSRGRENSPLHF.

In nucleotides, the CDR3 is TGTGCCAGCAGCTTAGCGGACAACCAAGAGACCCAGTACTTC. Protein product: CASSLADNQETQYF. The V gene is TRBV7-9, the J gene TRBJ2-5, with D maybe TRBD1 (5 bases). From germline, CDR1 is SEHNR and CDR2 FQNEAQ (reference sequence). This CDR3 is 14 amino acids long. V lost 0 bases to trimming and J lost 0 bases, with 5 bases between them.

Remarks on this clonotype: The germline gene is not matched at one end of the junction; a read error may be the cause. The V and J genes are TRBV7-9 and TRBJ2-7, with TRBD1 as a possible D gene (5 bases). Germline CDR1 SEHNR, CDR2 FQNEAQ (reference sequence). CDR3 length: 13 residues. CDR3 nucleotide sequence: TGTGCCAGCAGCTTAGGGGGCAGCTACGAGCGGTACTTC. This encodes CASSLGGSYERYF.

The table lists this clonotype with many counts. CDR3 amino acids: CSARVTYNEQFF. The CDR3 region has the DNA TGCAGTGCTAGAGTTACCTACAATGAGCAGTTCTTC. This chain uses TRBV20-1 with TRBJ2-1; D is uncertain. Trimming shortened V by 1 base and J by 2 bases, and 3 bases separated the two germline ends. Germline V gives CDR1 DFQATT, CDR2 SNEGSKA (reference sequence). This CDR3 has 12 residues.

At least ten counts were recorded for this clonotype. This chain joins TRBV12-3 or TRBV12-4 and TRBJ2-5, with 8 bases lining up with TRBD2. V dropped 6 bases and J dropped 5; count of bases not matched to a gene: 8. The CDR3 has 14 residues. The DNA for the CDR3 is TGTGCCAGCAGGCATAGCGGGACCCGGGAGACCCAGTACTTC. This translates into CASRHSGTRETQYF.

There are many counts of this clonotype. The chain couples TRBV12-5 to TRBJ2-1; D is unclear. Trimming removed 0 bases from V and 4 bases from J, with 13 bases in between. This CDR3 comprises 16 residues. CDR1 is LGHNT and CDR2 is FRNRAP in the germline V gene. CDR3 residues: CASGLVSELPYNEQFF. The CDR3, as DNA: TGTGCTAGTGGTTTGGTATCAGAGCTACCTTACAATGAGCAGTTCTTC. Full variable domain (outside the CDR3, taken from reference TRBV12-5 and TRBJ2-1): DARVTQTPRHKVTEMGQEVTMRCQPILGHNTVFWYRQTMMQGLELLAYFRNRAPLDDSGMPKDRFSAEMPDATLATLKIQPSEPRDSAVYFCASGLVSELPYNEQFFGPGTRLTVL.

This clonotype was seen at least ten times. The chain is built from TRBV3-1 and TRBJ2-7; D is undetermined. Germline CDR1 LGHDT, CDR2 YNNKEL (reference sequence). Trimming left V 3 bases short and J 6 bases short, with 9 bases between. The CDR3 loop spans 12 amino acids. The CDR3 DNA is TGTGCCAGCAGCCAGGGTTTGGGCGAGCAGTACTTC. Translating it yields CASSQGLGEQYF.

The chain links TRBV20-1 to TRBJ2-1; a weak D match, TRBD1 (6 bases). The CDR3 is 19 residues long. In germline, CDR1 is DFQATT, CDR2 SNEGSKA (reference sequence). Trimming took off 1 base at V and 2 bases at J, with 24 bases between the two ends. The CDR3 loop is CSARAGARTASRTYNEQFF. The CDR3 coding sequence is TGCAGTGCTAGAGCTGGAGCGCGGACAGCCTCTCGTACCTACAATGAGCAGTTCTTC.

This clonotype was found many times. V gene TRBV3-1 combines with J gene TRBJ2-7, with 10 nucleotides matching TRBD2. This CDR3 comprises 17 residues. Per germline, CDR1 LGHDT and CDR2 YNNKEL (reference sequence). V trimming: 3 bases; J trimming: 1 base; junction bases outside the gene matches: 9. The CDR3 reads CASSHPIAGGGSYEQYF. The CDR3 coding sequence is TGTGCCAGCAGCCACCCGATAGCGGGAGGCGGTTCCTACGAGCAGTACTTC.

This clonotype was picked up many times. The chain joins TRBV29-1 to TRBJ2-1, with 10 bases fitting TRBD1. Germline values: CDR1 SQVTM, CDR2 ANQGSEA. The CDR3 is 12 residues long. Trimming removed 7 bases from V and 8 bases from J; junction bases left unmatched: 5. This CDR3 is CSAMGQGYEQFF. CDR3 DNA: TGCAGCGCTATGGGACAGGGGTATGAGCAGTTCTTC.

About this clonotype itself: A much larger clonotype is one base distant, so this may be a read error. The chain has TRBV11-2 and TRBJ2-5, with D unresolved. Germline CDR1 reads SGHAT; CDR2 reads FQNNGV. The length of the CDR3 is 13 residues. Deletions cut 6 bases from V and 2 bases from J, with 10 bases between. Written as DNA, the CDR3 is TGTGCCAGCAGTTCAAGGGAACAAGAGACCCAGTACTTC. Its translation: CASSSREQETQYF.

This clonotype has a count of ten or more. The chain recombines TRBV11-2 with TRBJ2-7; no clear D gene. This CDR3 spans 17 amino acids. The germline gives CDR1 SGHAT, CDR2 FQNNGV. The germline V and J ends were trimmed by 0 bases and 0 bases, with 15 bases remaining between them. This CDR3 is CASSLDHSVLSSYEQYF. The CDR3 nucleotides read TGTGCCAGCAGCTTAGATCATTCGGTACTAAGCTCCTACGAGCAGTACTTC. The full variable domain, in which reference TRBV11-2 and TRBJ2-7 provide the parts outside the CDR3, is EAGVAQSPRYKIIEKRQSVAFWCNPISGHATLYWYQQILGQGPKLLIQFQNNGVVDDSQLPKDRFSAERLKGVDSTLKIQPAKLEDSAVYLCASSLDHSVLSSYEQYFGPGTRLTVT.

This clonotype was seen many times. The chain combines TRBV12-3 or TRBV12-4 with TRBJ2-1; 7 bases align to TRBD2. Losses at the gene ends were 6 bases for V and 5 bases for J; bases not matched to a gene: 10. The CDR3 runs to 15 residues. CDR3 sequence: CASSLRSGTDNEQFF. The CDR3 nucleotides read TGTGCCAGCAGCCTTCGGAGCGGGACTGACAATGAGCAGTTCTTC.

This clonotype showed up many times. The chain carries TRBV30 and TRBJ1-5; D remains unclear. From germline, CDR1 is GTSNPN and CDR2 SVGIG (reference sequence). CDR3 size: 14 residues. The V end was cut by 5 bases, the J end by 7 bases, with 18 bases between. This CDR3 reads CAWGPAGTGQPQHF. The CDR3 bases are TGTGCCTGGGGCCCCGCCGGTACCGGCCAGCCCCAGCATTTT.

This clonotype was counted many times. The chain uses TRBV2 and TRBJ1-2; unclear D gene. The CDR3 extends over 14 amino acids. The V and J ends lost 7 bases and 3 bases respectively, with 15 bases between them. CDR1 is SNHLY, CDR2 FYNNEI, per germline. The CDR3: CASTPRVSDYGYTF. The CDR3 DNA sequence: TGTGCCAGCACTCCGCGGGTATCGGACTATGGCTACACCTTC.

This clonotype has at least ten counts. V gene TRBV20-1 combines with J gene TRBJ1-2; no reliable D call. CDR1 is DFQATT, CDR2 SNEGSKA, per germline (reference sequence). V dropped 3 bases and J dropped 2 bases, with 7 bases sitting between them. The CDR3 consists of 12 residues. The CDR3 DNA sequence: TGCAGTGCTAGGTCCAAAAACTATGGCTACACCTTC. It translates to CSARSKNYGYTF.

CDR3 bases: TGTGCCAGTAGTATCGAGGGGGCGGGCGAAAAACTGTTTTTT. This translates into CASSIEGAGEKLFF. The chain combines TRBV19 with TRBJ1-4; 7 nucleotides align to TRBD1. With 3 bases clipped from V and 8 bases from J, the junction kept 6 bases outside the gene matches. This CDR3 region has 14 residues. Germline-derived CDR1 and CDR2 are LNHDA and SQIVND (reference sequence).

The chain carries TRBV20-1 and TRBJ2-1; 10 nucleotides match TRBD1. Germline-derived CDR1 and CDR2 are DFQATT and SNEGSKA (reference sequence). The CDR3 sequence is 16 residues long. V gave up 5 bases and J gave up 6 bases; unmatched junction bases: 13. The CDR3 bases are TGCAGTGCTCCATTGACCGGGACAGGGGCAATCAATGAGCAGTTCTTC. Translating gives CSAPLTGTGAINEQFF.

This clonotype was picked up a small number of times. The rearrangement joins TRBV19 to TRBJ2-1, with 15 bases identical to TRBD2. The germline V gene has CDR1 LNHDA and CDR2 SQIVND (reference sequence). V lost 4 bases and J lost 7; bases outside the gene matches: 5. The CDR3 totals 16 residues. In nucleotides, the CDR3 is TGTGCCAGTAGTAGGGCCGGGACTAGCGGGAGGAATGAGCAGTTCTTC. It specifies CASSRAGTSGRNEQFF.

This clonotype was counted between two and nine times. The chain has TRBV3-1 and TRBJ2-7, with a weak D call TRBD2 (6 bases). Per the germline V gene, CDR1 is LGHDT and CDR2 is YNNKEL (reference sequence). The CDR3 is made up of 13 amino acids. The ends were cut back, 5 bases at V and 4 bases at J, with 12 bases in the middle. CDR3 nucleotide sequence: TGTGCCAGCAGCACCGCCCGGGGGTACGAGCAGTACTTC. Translating it yields CASSTARGYEQYF.

This clonotype was recorded a few times. V is TRBV5-4 and J is TRBJ1-4; D perhaps matches TRBD1 (6 bases). The CDR3 totals 14 residues. V lost 10 bases to trimming and J lost 3 bases, with 16 bases between them. The V gene's germline CDR1 is SGHNT and CDR2 YYREEE (reference sequence). The DNA for the CDR3 is TGTGCCTGTTGGACAGCGGGGTCTAATGAAAAACTGTTTTTT. Its translation is CACWTAGSNEKLFF. Filled out from reference TRBV5-4 and TRBJ1-4, the complete variable domain reads ETGVTQSPTHLIKTRGQQVTLRCSSQSGHNTVSWYQQALGQGPQFIFQYYREEENGRGNFPPRFSGLQFPNYSSELNVNALELDDSALYLCACWTAGSNEKLFFGSGTQLSVL.

For the CDR3, the DNA is TGTGCCAGTAGTACTATAGGGTTGGCACTCAATCAGCCCCAGCATTTT. As protein: CASSTIGLALNQPQHF. The chain combines TRBV19 with TRBJ1-5, with D unresolved. Trimming removed 4 bases at V and 3 bases at J, with 16 bases between. The CDR3 is made up of 16 amino acids. Germline CDR1 is LNHDA and CDR2 is SQIVND (reference sequence).

The chain's CDR3 is CASSVEGTPYNEQFF. The DNA for the CDR3 is TGTGCCAGCAGCGTAGAGGGCACTCCCTACAATGAGCAGTTCTTC. J is TRBJ2-1 and V is TRBV9; the D is unclear. V was shortened by 0 bases and J by 2 bases, with 9 bases between the two germline ends. Germline CDR1 and CDR2: SGDLS and YYNGEE. The CDR3 extends over 15 amino acids. Combining the CDR3 with reference TRBV9 and TRBJ2-1 gives the whole variable domain DSGVTQTPKHLITATGQRVTLRCSPRSGDLSVYWYQQSLDQGLQFLIQYYNGEERAKGNILERFSAQQFPDLHSELNLSSLELGDSALYFCASSVEGTPYNEQFFGPGTRLTVL.

This clonotype came up a few times. The chain carries TRBV28 and TRBJ1-6; D gene uncertain. The CDR3 contains 14 residues. The germline V and J ends were trimmed by 3 bases and 2 bases, with 5 bases remaining between them. Germline lookup yields CDR1 MDHEN and CDR2 SYDVKM. The CDR3 is CASSFRAYNSPLHF. DNA of the CDR3: TGTGCCAGCAGTTTCCGGGCCTATAATTCACCCCTCCACTTT.

This clonotype appeared many times. The chain's CDR3 is CASSLAGVGTGELFF. The CDR3 DNA is TGTGCCAGCAGTTTAGCGGGAGTAGGGACCGGGGAGCTGTTTTTT. This chain uses TRBV12-3 or TRBV12-4 with TRBJ2-2, with D perhaps TRBD2 (5 bases). The CDR3 consists of 15 residues. Trimming left V 0 bases short and J 5 bases short, with 10 bases between.